The 8 T cell receptor beta chains in this list originate from one sample, sequenced in a study of blood T cell repertoires in COVID-19. Profiling relied on immunoSEQ multiplex PCR, and the TCRdb table lists in-frame clones only, not all of them. The sample has hundreds of thousands of clones; about 85% are singletons. Material: PBMCs or T cells enriched from blood (not recorded which). The receptors derive from a woman aged 55-69 years who had recovered from COVID-19.

This sequence joins TRBV10-3 and TRBJ2-6; weak D call: TRBD1 (6 bases). The CDR3 has 15 amino acids. V was cut by 3 bases and J by 3 bases, with 9 bases left in between. The germline V gene has CDR1 ENHRY and CDR2 SYGVKD. The CDR3 loop reads CAISDGGGGANVLTF. In nucleotides, the CDR3 is TGTGCCATCAGTGATGGGGGCGGTGGGGCCAACGTCCTGACTTTC.

J is TRBJ2-6 and V is TRBV19; the match to TRBD1 covers 7 bases. V shed 7 bases and J 19 bases; nucleotides not matched to a gene: 19. Germline V gene sequence: CDR1 LNHDA, CDR2 SQIVND (reference sequence). The CDR3 runs 14 residues. The CDR3 loop reads CASNPRDRPYLVTF. CDR3 in DNA: TGTGCCAGTAACCCAAGGGACAGACCCTACCTAGTCACTTTC.

The J gene is TRBJ1-2, the V gene TRBV18; D is perhaps TRBD1 (5 bases). The CDR3 is 17 amino acids. The V and J ends lost 4 bases and 6 bases respectively, with 24 bases between them. Per germline, CDR1 KGHSH and CDR2 LQKENI. The CDR3 spells CASSLTGGESVGHGYTF. As DNA, the CDR3 is TGTGCCAGCTCACTAACAGGCGGTGAGAGTGTTGGGCATGGCTACACCTTC.

Note on this clone: Other nucleotide sequences from this sample produce the same CDR3. This chain uses TRBV5-1 with TRBJ2-3, with D unresolved. The V end was cut by 0 bases, the J end by 0 bases, with 8 bases between. Germline values: CDR1 SGHRS, CDR2 YFSETQ. CDR3 length: 15 amino acids. For the CDR3, the DNA is TGCGCCAGCAGCTTGGTTCGCGGTAGCACAGATACGCAGTATTTT. Its protein is CASSLVRGSTDTQYF.

This clone was detected once. This sequence joins TRBV4-1 and TRBJ2-3; 8 bases fit TRBD2. Germline V gene data show CDR1 as MGHRA and CDR2 as YSYEKL. V was clipped by 1 base and J by 3 bases; unmatched bases: 6. The CDR3 spans 16 residues. The CDR3 sequence is CASSQVIAGTTDTQYF. The CDR3 coding sequence is TGCGCCAGCAGCCAAGTCATAGCGGGGACGACAGATACGCAGTATTTT.

Remarks on this clone: Germline and junction disagree at one end, which may indicate a read error. The chain joins TRBV10-3 to TRBJ2-3; 7 nucleotides line up with TRBD2. The germline V gene encodes CDR1 ENHRY and CDR2 SYGVKD. This CDR3 spans 14 amino acids. For the CDR3, the DNA is TGTGCGATCAAGACCCGGGGGGAGTCGGATACGCAGTATTTT. It yields the protein CAIKTRGESDTQYF.

The V and J genes are TRBV11-3 and TRBJ2-2; possible D gene TRBD2, 5 bases. CDR1 and CDR2 (germline): SGHNT, YENEEA. The CDR3 spans 13 residues. With 6 bases removed from V and 4 bases from J, the gap between germline ends came to 9 bases. The CDR3 sequence: CASRRGITGELFF. DNA for the CDR3: TGTGCCAGCAGGCGAGGGATCACCGGGGAGCTGTTTTTT.

The CDR3 spells CASSQADRQAGELFF. Here the CDR3 DNA reads TGCGCCAGCAGCCAAGCAGATCGACAGGCCGGGGAGCTGTTTTTT. V is TRBV4-1 and J is TRBJ2-2; a possible D gene is TRBD1 (6 bases). This CDR3 has 15 amino acids. Germline CDR1 is MGHRA and CDR2 is YSYEKL. Deletions cut 1 base from V and 6 bases from J, with 12 bases between.